The source of this T cell receptor beta chain is a study of blood T cell repertoires in COVID-19. The table came from immunoSEQ multiplex PCR; TCRdb's copy has only in-frame clones and leaves some out. In the table there are a few hundred thousand clones, 89% of which are singletons. A single count supports this clone. The V gene's germline CDR1 is GTSNPN and CDR2 SVGIG (reference sequence). Trimming cost V 5 bases and J 7 bases; bases outside gene matches: 6. This CDR3 spans 12 amino acids. The receptor comes from a woman in her thirties with COVID-19, enrolled during active disease. Material for sequencing was peripheral blood. V usage is TRBV30 and J usage is TRBJ1-2, with 8 bases fitting TRBD1. The CDR3 loop is CAWRRDRRGYTF. The CDR3 DNA follows: TGTGCCTGGCGTCGGGACAGGCGTGGCTACACCTTC.